The rows below give T cell receptor beta chains drawn from one sample of a study of chemoradiotherapy in HPV16-positive cancers. Sequenced by immunoSEQ multiplex PCR; TCRdb stores in-frame clones only, minus some. The sample gives tens of thousands of clones, around 86% of which show up once; around 2.3% is in the top ten. Sequenced material: blood, taken from a patient who underwent chemoradiotherapy. These receptors all stem from a human donor with HPV-associated anogenital cancer. CDR3s include the opening cysteine and the closing phenylalanine or tryptophan. The D gene is left open where the match is weak. Only part of the rows carry a size: once, few, many, or a class if the clone is expanded.

d_call j_call clone_size v_call cdr3_nt cdr3_aa
. TRBJ2-2 . TRBV29-1 TGCAGCGTTGAAGATTTGGGGAAAGGAGGCACCGGGGAGCTGTTTTTT CSVEDLGKGGTGELFF
. TRBJ2-2 . TRBV29-1 TGCAGCGTTGATCTGGGGGCGAACACCGGGGAGCTGTTTTTT CSVDLGANTGELFF
. TRBJ2-7 . TRBV13 TGTGCCAGCAGCTTAAAGGGGGATTGGAACGAGCAGTACTTC CASSLKGDWNEQYF
. TRBJ1-5 . TRBV7-8 TGTGCCAGCAGCTTAGCCCGGATCCCCTCACCTTATCAGCCCCAGCATTTT CASSLARIPSPYQPQHF
. TRBJ2-3 . TRBV19 TGTGCCAGTGCCGGTCGGGGCAGTCTCAGCACAGATACGCAGTATTTT CASAGRGSLSTDTQYF
. TRBJ1-3 . TRBV19 TGTGCCAGTAGTATTTCACCGAGCTCTGGAAACACCATATATTTT CASSISPSSGNTIYF
. TRBJ2-3 . TRBV2 TGTGCCAGCAACGGGGCAGGAACCACAGATACGCAGTATTTT CASNGAGTTDTQYF
TRBD1 TRBJ1-4 once TRBV7-9 TGTGCCAGCAGCGGAGGACAGGGGGGATCTAATGAAAAACTGTTTTTT CASSGGQGGSNEKLFF
TRBD1 TRBJ1-5 . TRBV19 TGTGCCAGTAGTATTAGGGACAGGCGTCAGCCCCAGCATTTT CASSIRDRRQPQHF
. TRBJ1-2 . TRBV7-9 TGTGCCAGCAGCTTGGGGGGTACGGAGACTAACTATGGCTACACCTTC CASSLGGTETNYGYTF
. TRBJ2-1 . TRBV2 TGTGCCAGCAGCGCATCTCTTCAGTTCTTC CASSASLQFF
. TRBJ2-5 . TRBV6-5 TGTGCCAGCACCGAAGGACAGCGACAAGAGACCCAGTACTTC CASTEGQRQETQYF
TRBD1 TRBJ2-5 . TRBV6-5 TGTGCCAGCAGTTCTCCCGGACAGGGCGAAGAGACCCAGTACTTC CASSSPGQGEETQYF
. TRBJ2-7 once TRBV14 TGTGCCAGCAGCCAAGGGTCCAGCCGCGAGCAGTACTTC CASSQGSSREQYF
. TRBJ1-3 . TRBV5-1 TGCGCCAGCAGCTTGATAGGGGGGCAAAGCTCTGGAAACACCATATATTTT CASSLIGGQSSGNTIYF
TRBD2 TRBJ2-2 . TRBV18 TGTGCCAGCTCACCACCTGGGAGGGGAACTAAGGCCGGGGAGCTGTTTTTT CASSPPGRGTKAGELFF
. TRBJ1-5 . TRBV4-1 TGCGCCAGCAGCCAAGACACTGGATGGAATCAGCCCCAGCATTTT CASSQDTGWNQPQHF
TRBD1 TRBJ1-1 . TRBV28 TGTGCCAGCAGTCCCCCCTACAGGGGTCCGAACACTGAAGCTTTCTTT CASSPPYRGPNTEAFF
. TRBJ1-4 . TRBV4-2 TGTGCCAGCAGCCAAGATGGTGGGTGGCGGCTTGAAAAACTGTTTTTT CASSQDGGWRLEKLFF
. TRBJ2-1 . TRBV4-3 TGCGCCAGCAGCCAAGAGTACGGCTCCAGGTACAATGAGCAGTTCTTC CASSQEYGSRYNEQFF
TRBD2 TRBJ2-2 . TRBV7-6 TGTGCCAGCAGCTTAGGGTATGGACTAGCGGGACCTAACACCGGGGAGCTGTTTTTT CASSLGYGLAGPNTGELFF
. TRBJ1-1 . TRBV6-5 TGTGCCAGCAGTTACTCCCGGACATCCCGCGAAGCTTTCTTT CASSYSRTSREAFF
TRBD1 TRBJ2-5 few TRBV29-1 TGCAGCGTTGCGGGACAGAAAGAGACCCAGTACTTC CSVAGQKETQYF
. TRBJ2-7 . TRBV5-5 TGTGCCAGCAGCCATCAAACCGACGAGCAGTACTTC CASSHQTDEQYF
. TRBJ2-7 once TRBV5-5 TGTGCCAGCAGCTTCTTTCTTGTCGGATACGAGCAGTACTTC CASSFFLVGYEQYF
. TRBJ1-2 . TRBV29-1 TGCAGCGTTGAACGTTCGGGGCAGGGGAACGGCTACACCTTC CSVERSGQGNGYTF
. TRBJ1-2 . TRBV2 TGTGCCAGCACCCCGGGGCAGAACCGGAATAACTATGGCTACACCTTC CASTPGQNRNNYGYTF
. TRBJ1-4 . TRBV14 TGTGCCAGCAGCCTCAATGAAAAACTGTTTTTT CASSLNEKLFF
TRBD1 TRBJ2-1 . TRBV29-1 TGCAGCGTTGAAGTCTTACAGGGGTATGGGGGTAATGAGCAGTTCTTC CSVEVLQGYGGNEQFF
. TRBJ2-7 . TRBV5-1 TGCGCCAGCACCTCGGTGGCGGCGGGCCTTAGCTCCTACGAGCAGTACTTC CASTSVAAGLSSYEQYF
TRBD2 TRBJ2-7 . TRBV2 TGTGCCAGCGGAGTAGCGGGGACCTACGAGCAGTACTTC CASGVAGTYEQYF
. TRBJ2-5 . TRBV7-2 TGTGCCAGCAGCCCAACGGGGCCGGGGACCCAGTACTTC CASSPTGPGTQYF
. TRBJ1-4 . TRBV4-1 TGCGCCAGCAGCCAATTTCACCTCGGGGCTGAAAAACTGTTTTTT CASSQFHLGAEKLFF
TRBD1 TRBJ1-2 . TRBV7-2 TGTGCCAGCAGCCCTAGGGATGGGACAGCAAGGAGTGGCTACACCTTC CASSPRDGTARSGYTF
. TRBJ1-2 . TRBV2 TGTGCCAGCAGTGAAAAACCAACCTATGGCTACACCTTC CASSEKPTYGYTF
. TRBJ1-1 few TRBV6-1 TGTGCCAGCAATTACATAGACACTGAAGCTTTCTTT CASNYIDTEAFF
. TRBJ1-1 . TRBV28 TGTGCCAGCACCAATGATAACACTGAAGCTTTCTTT CASTNDNTEAFF
. TRBJ1-1 . TRBV6-5 TGTGCCAGCAGTTACTCGTGGGGGGGCAACACTGAAGCTTTCTTT CASSYSWGGNTEAFF
TRBD1 TRBJ1-1 few TRBV5-4 TGTGCCAGCAGCTTATCTTGGGACAGAAGACGGAACACTGAAGCTTTCTTT CASSLSWDRRRNTEAFF
TRBD2 TRBJ2-4 . TRBV5-1 TGCGCCAGCAGCTATACTAGCGGGGGGGCGGACATTCAGTACTTC CASSYTSGGADIQYF
. TRBJ2-1 . TRBV10-1 TGCGCCAGCAGTGAATTAGGGCACAATGAGCAGTTCTTC CASSELGHNEQFF
. TRBJ2-3 . TRBV6-4 TGTGCCAGCAGTCCCGATAGCTTGGAAGATACGCAGTATTTT CASSPDSLEDTQYF
. TRBJ2-2 . TRBV2 TGTGCCAGCACCGTTAGAGCGAACACCGGGGAGCTGTTTTTT CASTVRANTGELFF
TRBD1 TRBJ2-7 . TRBV11-2 TGTGCCAGCAGCTTTACAGGGGGCGAAAGCCGCGAGCAGTACTTC CASSFTGGESREQYF
TRBD1 TRBJ1-6 . TRBV7-2 TGTGCCAGCAGCCTGTACAGGGGAGGGTCGCCAAATTCACCCCTCCACTTT CASSLYRGGSPNSPLHF
TRBD1 TRBJ1-2 . TRBV6-1 TGTGCCAGCAGGCAGTCGGGACAGGGACACTATGGCTACACCTTC CASRQSGQGHYGYTF
TRBD2 TRBJ2-7 . TRBV7-8 TGTGCCAGCAGCTATCGGGGGGAATCCTACGAGCAGTACTTC CASSYRGESYEQYF
. TRBJ2-7 . TRBV4-2 TGTGCCAGCAGCCAAGGAGGGGACGGCTCCTACGAGCAGTACTTC CASSQGGDGSYEQYF
TRBD1 TRBJ1-6 . TRBV19 TGTGCCAGTAGCTTCGGACAGGGTGTTTCACCCCTCCACTTT CASSFGQGVSPLHF
. TRBJ1-1 . TRBV2 TGTGCCAGCAGTGCCGACGGGCCTGGCACTGAAGCTTTCTTT CASSADGPGTEAFF